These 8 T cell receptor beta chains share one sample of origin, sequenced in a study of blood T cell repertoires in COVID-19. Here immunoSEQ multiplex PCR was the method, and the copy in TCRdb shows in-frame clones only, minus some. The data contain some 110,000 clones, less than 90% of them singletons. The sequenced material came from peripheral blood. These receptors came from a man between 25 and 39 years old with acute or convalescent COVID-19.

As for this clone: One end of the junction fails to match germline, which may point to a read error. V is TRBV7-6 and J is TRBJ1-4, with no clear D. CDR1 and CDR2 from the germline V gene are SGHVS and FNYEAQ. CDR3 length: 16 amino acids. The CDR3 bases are TGTGCCAGCAGCTCAATCGACTTCGGGGTAGCGGAAAATCTGTTTTTT. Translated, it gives CASSSIDFGVAENLFF. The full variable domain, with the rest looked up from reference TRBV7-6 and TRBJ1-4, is GAGVSQSPRYKVTKRGQDVALRCDPISGHVSLYWYRQALGQGPEFLTYFNYEAQQDKSGLPNDRFSAERPEGSISTLTIQRTEQRDSAMYRCASSSIDFGVAENLFFGSGTQLSVL.

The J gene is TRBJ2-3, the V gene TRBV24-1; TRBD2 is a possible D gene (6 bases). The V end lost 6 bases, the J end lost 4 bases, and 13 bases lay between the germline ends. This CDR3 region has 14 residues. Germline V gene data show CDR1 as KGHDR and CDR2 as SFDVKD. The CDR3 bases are TGTGCCACCAGTCCTAGCGATGGCCCAGATACGCAGTATTTT. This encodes CATSPSDGPDTQYF.

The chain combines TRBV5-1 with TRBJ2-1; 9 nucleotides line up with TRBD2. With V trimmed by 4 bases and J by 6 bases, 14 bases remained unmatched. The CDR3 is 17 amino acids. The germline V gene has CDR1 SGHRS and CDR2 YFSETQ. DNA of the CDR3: TGCGCCAGCAGCGAAGACCTAGCGGGGAGAGGGGGCAATGAGCAGTTCTTC. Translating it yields CASSEDLAGRGGNEQFF.

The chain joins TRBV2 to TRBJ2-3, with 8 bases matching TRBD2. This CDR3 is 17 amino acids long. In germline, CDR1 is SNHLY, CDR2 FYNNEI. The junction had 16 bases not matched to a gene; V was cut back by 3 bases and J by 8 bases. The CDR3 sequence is CASSDPRGAGGGGTQYF. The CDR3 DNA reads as TGTGCCAGCAGTGACCCCCGAGGGGCGGGGGGTGGCGGTACGCAGTATTTT.

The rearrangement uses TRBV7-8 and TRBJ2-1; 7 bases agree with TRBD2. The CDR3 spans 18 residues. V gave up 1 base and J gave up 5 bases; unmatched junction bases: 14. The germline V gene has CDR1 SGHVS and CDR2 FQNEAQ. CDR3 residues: CASSLVILSGGGHNEQFF. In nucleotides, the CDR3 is TGTGCCAGCAGCTTAGTAATTCTTAGTGGCGGGGGTCACAATGAGCAGTTCTTC.

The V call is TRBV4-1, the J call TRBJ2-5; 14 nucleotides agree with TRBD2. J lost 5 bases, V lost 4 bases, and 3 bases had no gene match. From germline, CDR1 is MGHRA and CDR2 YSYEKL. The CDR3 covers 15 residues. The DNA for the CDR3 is TGCGCCAGCAGCCGACTAGCGGGAGGGCAGGAGACCCAGTACTTC. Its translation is CASSRLAGGQETQYF.

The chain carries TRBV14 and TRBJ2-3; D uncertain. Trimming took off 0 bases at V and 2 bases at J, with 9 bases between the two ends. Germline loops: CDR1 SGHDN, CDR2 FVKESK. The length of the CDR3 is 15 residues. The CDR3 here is CASSQDLLSTDTQYF. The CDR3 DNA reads TGTGCCAGCAGCCAAGATTTGCTATCCACAGATACGCAGTATTTT.

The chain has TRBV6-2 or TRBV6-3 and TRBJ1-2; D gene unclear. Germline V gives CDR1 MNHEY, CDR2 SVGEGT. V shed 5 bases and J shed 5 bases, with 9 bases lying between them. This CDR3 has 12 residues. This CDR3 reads CASSEGWYGYTF. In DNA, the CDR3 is TGTGCCAGCAGTGAGGGCTGGTATGGCTACACCTTC.